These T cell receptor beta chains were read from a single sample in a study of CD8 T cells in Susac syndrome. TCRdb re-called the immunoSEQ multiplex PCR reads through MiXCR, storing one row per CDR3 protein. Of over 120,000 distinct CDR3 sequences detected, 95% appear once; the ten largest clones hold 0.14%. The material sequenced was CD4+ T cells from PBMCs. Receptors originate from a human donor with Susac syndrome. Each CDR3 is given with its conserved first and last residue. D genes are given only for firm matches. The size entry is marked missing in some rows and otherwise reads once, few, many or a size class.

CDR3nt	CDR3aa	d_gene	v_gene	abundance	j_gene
TGTGCCAGCAGCCAAATCGTATCGAGTGATACGCAGTATTTT	CASSQIVSSDTQYF	-	TRBV3-1	-	TRBJ2-3
TGTGCCAGCCGAATAACTGGGGCCAACGTCCTGACTTTC	CASRITGANVLTF	-	TRBV28	-	TRBJ2-6
TGTGCCAGCAGCTTAGACTGGGGTAGCGAGACCCAGTACTTC	CASSLDWGSETQYF	-	TRBV7-2	-	TRBJ2-5
TGTGCCAGCAGTCTTGACGCGTCTTATCAGCCCCAGCATTTT	CASSLDASYQPQHF	-	TRBV12-3/TRBV12-4	once	TRBJ1-5
TGCGCCAGCAAACGGACAGGGAGCTCCTACGAGCAGTACTTC	CASKRTGSSYEQYF	TRBD1	TRBV4-1	-	TRBJ2-7
TGTGCCAGCAGCTCCTACAGTGTAAATCAGCCCCAGCATTTT	CASSSYSVNQPQHF	-	TRBV12-3/TRBV12-4	-	TRBJ1-5
TGTGCCAGCAGTGCGGGCCCTTTCTCTGGAAACACCATATATTTT	CASSAGPFSGNTIYF	-	TRBV25-1	-	TRBJ1-3
TGCAGTGCCGAGGACTCGACAGATACGCAGTATTTT	CSAEDSTDTQYF	-	TRBV20-1	-	TRBJ2-3
TGTGCCAGCAGTTTACAGGGGCGGACTGAAGCTTTCTTT	CASSLQGRTEAFF	-	TRBV27	-	TRBJ1-1
TGTGCCAGCAGTTTTGGACTAGCGGGGGGAGGGTTCGATAATGAGCAGTTCTTC	CASSFGLAGGGFDNEQFF	TRBD2	TRBV12-3/TRBV12-4	once	TRBJ2-1
TGTGCCAGCAGCCATAGCGGGGGGGCCGGTGAGCAGTTCTTC	CASSHSGGAGEQFF	TRBD2	TRBV4-2	-	TRBJ2-1
TGTGCCAGCAGCTTAGGGGGGGTCTCGATGGGGGATACGCAGTATTTT	CASSLGGVSMGDTQYF	-	TRBV7-6	-	TRBJ2-3
TGTGCCAGCAGTGTTACTGGCTACACCTTC	CASSVTGYTF	-	TRBV2	-	TRBJ1-2
TGTGCCAGCCGCGGCCTTGGGGGGTCGGATGGCTACACCTTC	CASRGLGGSDGYTF	-	TRBV6-5	once	TRBJ1-2
TGCGCCAGCAGCCAAGATTCCGGACAGGGTGGACTAGCCAAAAACATTCAGTACTTC	CASSQDSGQGGLAKNIQYF	TRBD1	TRBV4-1	-	TRBJ2-4
TGCGCCAGCAGCTTTGGACGCGGACAGGATACGCAGTATTTT	CASSFGRGQDTQYF	-	TRBV5-1	-	TRBJ2-3
TGTGCCAGCAGCTCTAGCGGGGTGGAGACCCAGTACTTC	CASSSSGVETQYF	TRBD2	TRBV12-3/TRBV12-4	-	TRBJ2-5
TGCGCCAGCAGCCAACTAGGGACTAGCGGGAGGGTTAGCTCCTACGAGCAGTACTTC	CASSQLGTSGRVSSYEQYF	TRBD2	TRBV4-1	-	TRBJ2-7
TGCAGTGGCGGGAGGGCCTACAATGAGCAGTTCTTC	CSGGRAYNEQFF	TRBD2	TRBV20-1	-	TRBJ2-1
TGTGCCATCAGTAACGGGTCGCCCGAGCAGTTCTTC	CAISNGSPEQFF	-	TRBV10-3	-	TRBJ2-1
TGTGCCACCAGCAGAGTCGGTATAGGAGGCCTCCACTTT	CATSRVGIGGLHF	-	TRBV15	-	TRBJ1-6
TGCAGTGCACCCCACGGGGGCCACTTAGGCAATGAGCAGTTCTTC	CSAPHGGHLGNEQFF	-	TRBV20-1	-	TRBJ2-1
TGCAGCGTAATGCTCAGACGGGGGAACACTGAAGCTTTCTTT	CSVMLRRGNTEAFF	-	TRBV29-1	-	TRBJ1-1
TGTGCCTGGGACAGGGGCGGCATGAACACTGAAGCTTTCTTT	CAWDRGGMNTEAFF	TRBD1	TRBV30	once	TRBJ1-1
TGTGCCTGGAGTCGAGGTCTTTCAGAAAAACTGTTTTTT	CAWSRGLSEKLFF	-	TRBV30	-	TRBJ1-4
TGTGCCACCAGTGACACGGGTTTCAATGAGCAGTTCTTC	CATSDTGFNEQFF	-	TRBV24-1	-	TRBJ2-1
TGCGCCAGCAGCCTAACCACGGGGCCCGCCGAAGCAATGGCCCAGCATTTT	CASSLTTGPAEAMAQHF	-	TRBV4-1	-	TRBJ1-5
TGTGCCAGCAGCTTAGGGTCACAGGGGACCACTGAAGCTTTCTTT	CASSLGSQGTTEAFF	TRBD1	TRBV7-2	-	TRBJ1-1
TGCAGTGCTGGGACTAGCGGCCCGGGCAATGAGCAGTTCTTC	CSAGTSGPGNEQFF	TRBD2	TRBV20-1	-	TRBJ2-1
TGTGCCAGCAGGCGGACTGGGACTAGCACAGATACGCAGTATTTT	CASRRTGTSTDTQYF	-	TRBV9	-	TRBJ2-3
TGTGCCAGCAGCTTGCAGAACCCTAGCAATCAGCCCCAGCATTTT	CASSLQNPSNQPQHF	-	TRBV7-8	-	TRBJ1-5
TGTGCCGCAAAGGAGGGCCCTGGGGAGCTGTTTTTT	CAAKEGPGELFF	-	TRBV30	-	TRBJ2-2
TGTGCCAGCGCAGTGGGGGGCGCGGATACTGAAGCTTTCTTT	CASAVGGADTEAFF	-	TRBV11-3	-	TRBJ1-1